What follows describes a single T cell receptor beta chain. Its target is not known. Specified time point: newly diagnosed GD, antithyroid drugs for less than 3 months. Construction of the TCR library relied on RNA isolated from PBMCs. Nine milliliters of peripheral blood were drawn into EDTA tubes. Building the TCR beta libraries relied on iRepertoire HTBI primers, and CDR3 regions underwent Arm-PCR. MiXCR was run by TCRdb on the multiplex PCR reads, yielding one entry per CDR3 protein. The sample holds around 480,000 distinct CDR3 sequences; around 16% are singletons and the top ten take 20% to 25%. This CDR3 is 14 amino acids long. In germline, CDR1 is LNHDA, CDR2 SQIVND (reference sequence). The ends lost 5 bases at V and 5 bases at J; junction bases unmatched: 5. The data were taken from a study of regulatory T cells in long-lasting Graves disease. Regarding the study as a whole: Persistent Graves' patients had lower TCR diversity than newly diagnosed ones.

The same data also contributed to another study, on T cells in Graves' hyperthyroidism and ophthalmopathy. Per that study: HTBI primers were employed in a first-round RT-PCR of the TCR CDR3. Among clonotypes expanded in thyroid above 0.001, most were also found in blood.

This TCR was recovered from a middle-aged woman with Graves disease. The chain is built from TRBV19 and TRBJ1-1, with TRBD1 matching over 10 bases. The sequences come from peripheral blood mononuclear cells (PBMCs), collected at new diagnosis, from a patient treated with antithyroid drugs. CDR3 nucleotide sequence: TGTGCCAGTAGTGGGACAGGGGTCTGGACTGAAGCTTTCTTT. It encodes CASSGTGVWTEAFF.